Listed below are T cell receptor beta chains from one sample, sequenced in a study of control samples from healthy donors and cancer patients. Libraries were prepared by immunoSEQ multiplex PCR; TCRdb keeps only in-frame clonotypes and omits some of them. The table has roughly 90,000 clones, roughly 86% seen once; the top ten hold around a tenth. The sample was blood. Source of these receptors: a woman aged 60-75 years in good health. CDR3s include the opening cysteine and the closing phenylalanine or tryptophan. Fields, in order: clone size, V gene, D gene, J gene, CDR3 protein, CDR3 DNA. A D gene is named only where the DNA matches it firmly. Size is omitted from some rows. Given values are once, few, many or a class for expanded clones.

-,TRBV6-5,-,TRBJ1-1,CASTTGEGSEAFF,TGTGCCAGCACCACGGGGGAGGGATCTGAAGCTTTCTTT
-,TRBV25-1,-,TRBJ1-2,CASSEVNSANYGYTF,TGTGCCAGCAGTGAGGTGAACAGCGCTAACTATGGCTACACCTTC
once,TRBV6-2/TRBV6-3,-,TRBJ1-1,CASSPRMAEAFF,TGTGCCAGCAGCCCCCGGATGGCTGAAGCTTTCTTT
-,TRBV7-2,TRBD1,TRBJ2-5,CASSTQGAKETQYF,TGTGCCAGCAGCACACAGGGGGCTAAAGAGACCCAGTACTTC
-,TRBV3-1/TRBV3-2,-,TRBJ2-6,CASSQVIAPPRGHSSGANVLTF,TGTGCCAGCAGCCAAGTTATTGCCCCCCCCAGGGGACATAGCTCTGGGGCCAACGTCCTGACTTTC
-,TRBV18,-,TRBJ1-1,CASSPDFGAEAFF,TGTGCCAGCTCACCTGACTTCGGGGCTGAAGCTTTCTTT
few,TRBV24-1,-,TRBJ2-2,CATSDSPIGAGTGELFF,TGTGCCACCAGTGATTCCCCGATAGGGGCCGGCACCGGGGAGCTGTTTTTT
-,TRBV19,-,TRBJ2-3,CASRPTAASTDTQYF,TGTGCCAGTAGACCGACCGCCGCTAGCACAGATACGCAGTATTTT
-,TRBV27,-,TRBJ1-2,CASSLSSAYGYTF,TGTGCCAGCAGTTTATCTTCAGCCTATGGCTACACCTTC
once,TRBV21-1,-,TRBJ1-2,CASSKPDRGTNYGYTF,TGTGCCAGCAGCAAACCCGACAGGGGAACTAACTATGGCTACACCTTC
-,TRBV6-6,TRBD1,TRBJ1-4,CASSLYRGAEGTSNEKLFF,TGTGCCAGCAGTCTGTACAGGGGGGCCGAAGGGACGTCTAATGAAAAACTGTTTTTT
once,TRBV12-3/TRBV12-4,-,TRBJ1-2,CASSIIGGYTF,TGTGCCAGCAGCATTATAGGAGGCTACACCTTC
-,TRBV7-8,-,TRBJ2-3,CASSLVTSTSDTQYF,TGTGCCAGCAGCTTAGTAACGTCCACATCAGATACGCAGTATTTT
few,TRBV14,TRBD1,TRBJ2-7,CASSQDRQGQGWYEQYF,TGTGCCAGCAGCCAAGACAGACAAGGACAGGGATGGTACGAGCAGTACTTC
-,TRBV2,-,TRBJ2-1,CASSEGFYNEQFF,TGTGCCAGCAGTGAAGGGTTCTACAATGAGCAGTTCTTC
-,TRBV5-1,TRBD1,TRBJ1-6,CASSLTDRGRNSPLHF,TGCGCCAGCAGCCTAACGGACAGGGGGCGTAATTCACCCCTCCACTTT
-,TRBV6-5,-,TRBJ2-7,CASNLRGRNEQYF,TGTGCCAGCAATTTAAGGGGAAGAAACGAGCAGTACTTC
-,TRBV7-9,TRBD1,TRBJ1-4,CASSDARDRSETNEKLFF,TGTGCCAGCAGCGATGCCCGGGACAGGTCGGAGACTAATGAAAAACTGTTTTTT
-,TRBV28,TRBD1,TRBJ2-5,CASSLGPTGVAAETQYF,TGTGCCAGCAGTTTAGGGCCGACAGGGGTGGCTGCGGAGACCCAGTACTTC
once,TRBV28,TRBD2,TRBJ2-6,CASSPGGTSGHSGANVLTF,TGTGCCAGCAGCCCGGGGGGGACTAGCGGGCACTCTGGGGCCAACGTCCTGACTTTC
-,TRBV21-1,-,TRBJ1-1,CASSKNPLTGSEGSTEAFF,TGTGCCAGCAGCAAAAACCCCCTGACAGGGAGTGAGGGAAGTACTGAAGCTTTCTTT
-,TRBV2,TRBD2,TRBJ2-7,CASTLGLAGPTYEQYF,TGTGCCAGCACCCTAGGACTAGCGGGGCCGACCTACGAGCAGTACTTC
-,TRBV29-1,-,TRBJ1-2,CSVEDSPGYTF,TGCAGCGTTGAAGATTCGCCCGGCTACACCTTC
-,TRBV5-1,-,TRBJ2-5,CASSLVPMETQYF,TGCGCCAGCAGCTTGGTACCCATGGAGACCCAGTACTTC
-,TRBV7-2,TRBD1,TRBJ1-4,CASSLREGAPQFGEKLFF,TGTGCCAGCAGCTTGAGGGAGGGGGCGCCGCAATTCGGGGAAAAACTGTTTTTT
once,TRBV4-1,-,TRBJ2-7,CASSQEAILAFDEQYF,TGCGCCAGCAGCCAAGAGGCTATCCTAGCGTTCGACGAGCAGTACTTC
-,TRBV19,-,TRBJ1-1,CASSPQGSVNTEAFF,TGTGCCAGTAGTCCACAGGGAAGTGTGAACACTGAAGCTTTCTTT
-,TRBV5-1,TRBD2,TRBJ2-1,CASSRRTSGYNEQFF,TGCGCCAGCAGCAGGCGGACTAGCGGGTACAATGAGCAGTTCTTC
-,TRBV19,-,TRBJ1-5,CASSWRPEINQPQHF,TGTGCCAGTAGTTGGAGGCCGGAGATCAATCAGCCCCAGCATTTT
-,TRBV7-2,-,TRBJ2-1,CASSPPGREQFF,TGTGCCAGCAGTCCGCCTGGACGGGAGCAGTTCTTC
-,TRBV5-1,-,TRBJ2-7,CASSLIGFYEQYF,TGCGCCAGCAGCTTGATAGGATTCTACGAGCAGTACTTC
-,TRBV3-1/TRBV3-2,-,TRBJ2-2,CASSQVFGSRTGELFF,TGTGCCAGCAGCCAAGTCTTCGGGAGTAGGACCGGGGAGCTGTTTTTT
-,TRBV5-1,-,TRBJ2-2,CASSLAVAGGVVGELFF,TGCGCCAGCAGCTTGGCCGTCGCTGGGGGAGTTGTCGGGGAGCTGTTTTTT
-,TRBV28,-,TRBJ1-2,CASVKNYGYTF,TGTGCCAGCGTGAAGAACTATGGCTACACCTTC
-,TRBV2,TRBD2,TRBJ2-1,CASGGTRDEQFF,TGTGCCAGCGGCGGGACTAGGGATGAGCAGTTCTTC
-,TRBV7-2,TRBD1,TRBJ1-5,CASSTGQGNQPQHF,TGTGCCAGCAGCACGGGACAGGGGAATCAGCCCCAGCATTTT
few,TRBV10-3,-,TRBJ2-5,CASRRQETQYF,TGTGCCTCACGCCGCCAAGAGACCCAGTACTTC
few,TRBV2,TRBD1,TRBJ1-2,CASSETTGTGTGYTF,TGTGCCAGCAGTGAAACGACCGGGACAGGTACGGGCTACACCTTC
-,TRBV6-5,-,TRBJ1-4,CASLQGHEKLFF,TGTGCCAGCTTGCAGGGACATGAAAAACTGTTTTTT
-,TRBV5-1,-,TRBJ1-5,CASSLDLSSNQPQHF,TGCGCCAGCAGCTTGGATTTGTCTAGCAATCAGCCCCAGCATTTT
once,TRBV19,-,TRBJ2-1,CASSSQLGGQTGVEQFF,TGTGCCAGTAGCTCCCAACTAGGGGGGCAAACGGGAGTTGAGCAGTTCTTC
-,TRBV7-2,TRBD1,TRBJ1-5,CASSTESTGPSNQPQHF,TGTGCCAGCAGCACCGAGTCGACAGGGCCTAGCAATCAGCCCCAGCATTTT
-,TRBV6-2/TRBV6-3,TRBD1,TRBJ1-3,CASSRTGTSGNTIYF,TGTGCCAGCAGCAGGACAGGAACCTCTGGAAACACCATATATTTT
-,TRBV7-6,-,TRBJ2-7,CASSLQPTGTTMYEQYF,TGTGCCAGCAGCTTACAACCTACCGGGACGACCATGTACGAGCAGTACTTC
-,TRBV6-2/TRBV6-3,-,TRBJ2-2,CASSRDRNTGELFF,TGTGCCAGCAGCCGTGACAGGAACACCGGGGAGCTGTTTTTT
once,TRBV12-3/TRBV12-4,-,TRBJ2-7,CASSLAASGVQYF,TGTGCCAGCAGTTTAGCGGCCTCGGGGGTGCAGTACTTC
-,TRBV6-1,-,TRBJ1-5,CASSEAIQYKGNQPQHF,TGTGCCAGCAGTGAAGCGATTCAGTATAAAGGGAATCAGCCCCAGCATTTT
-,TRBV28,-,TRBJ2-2,CASTLGGPNTGELFF,TGTGCCAGCACCCTAGGGGGTCCGAACACCGGGGAGCTGTTTTTT
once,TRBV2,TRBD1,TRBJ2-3,CASRTGTGADTQYF,TGTGCCAGCAGAACCGGGACAGGGGCAGATACGCAGTATTTT
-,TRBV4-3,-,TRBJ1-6,CASSPEAYSPLHF,TGCGCCAGCAGCCCAGAGGCGTATTCACCCCTCCACTTT
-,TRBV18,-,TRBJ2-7,CASSPPGVLYEQYF,TGTGCCAGCTCACCACCCGGGGTTCTCTACGAGCAGTACTTC
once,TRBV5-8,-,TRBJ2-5,CASVPPPSETQYF,TGTGCCAGCGTCCCCCCGCCAAGTGAGACCCAGTACTTC